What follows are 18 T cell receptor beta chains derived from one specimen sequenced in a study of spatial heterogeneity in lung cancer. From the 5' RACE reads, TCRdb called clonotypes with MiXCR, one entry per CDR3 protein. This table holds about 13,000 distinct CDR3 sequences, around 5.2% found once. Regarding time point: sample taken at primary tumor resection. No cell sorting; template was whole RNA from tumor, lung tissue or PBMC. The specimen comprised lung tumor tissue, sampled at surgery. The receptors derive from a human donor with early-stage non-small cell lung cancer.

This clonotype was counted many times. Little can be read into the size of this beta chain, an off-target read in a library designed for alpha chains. The CDR3 loop reads CASSHNMAGTGKNIQYF. The CDR3 DNA is TGTGCCAGCAGCCACAATATGGCTGGGACAGGGAAAAACATTCAGTACTTC. V is TRBV7-3 and J is TRBJ2-4, with 9 bases fitting TRBD1. V shed 5 bases, J shed 4 bases, and the junction held 12 bases outside the gene matches. CDR1 SGHTA and CDR2 FQGTGA come from the germline V gene. This CDR3 contains 17 residues.

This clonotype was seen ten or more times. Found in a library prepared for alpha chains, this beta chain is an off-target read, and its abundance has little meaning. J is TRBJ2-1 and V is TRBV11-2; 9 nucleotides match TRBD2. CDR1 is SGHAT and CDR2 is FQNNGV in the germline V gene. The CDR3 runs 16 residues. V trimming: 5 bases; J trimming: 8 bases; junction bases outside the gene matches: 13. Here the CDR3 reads CASSRSGGRARDEQFF. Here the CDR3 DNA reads TGTGCCAGCAGCCGTTCGGGCGGGAGGGCCAGGGATGAGCAGTTCTTC.

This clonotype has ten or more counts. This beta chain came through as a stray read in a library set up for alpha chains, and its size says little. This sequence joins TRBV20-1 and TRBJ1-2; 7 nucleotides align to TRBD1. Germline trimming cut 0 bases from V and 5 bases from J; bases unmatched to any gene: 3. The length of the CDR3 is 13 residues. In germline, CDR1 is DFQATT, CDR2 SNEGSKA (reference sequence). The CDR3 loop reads CSARDWDRYGYTF. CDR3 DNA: TGCAGTGCTAGAGATTGGGACAGATATGGCTACACCTTC.

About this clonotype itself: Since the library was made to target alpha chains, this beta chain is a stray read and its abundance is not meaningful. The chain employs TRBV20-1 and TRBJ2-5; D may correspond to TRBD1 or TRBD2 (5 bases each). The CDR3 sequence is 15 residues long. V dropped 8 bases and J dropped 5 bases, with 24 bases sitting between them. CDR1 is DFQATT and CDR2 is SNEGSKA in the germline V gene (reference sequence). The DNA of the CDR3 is TGCAGTCCCGCGAGGGGACCTTCGGGCGCGGAGACCCAGTACTTC. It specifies CSPARGPSGAETQYF.

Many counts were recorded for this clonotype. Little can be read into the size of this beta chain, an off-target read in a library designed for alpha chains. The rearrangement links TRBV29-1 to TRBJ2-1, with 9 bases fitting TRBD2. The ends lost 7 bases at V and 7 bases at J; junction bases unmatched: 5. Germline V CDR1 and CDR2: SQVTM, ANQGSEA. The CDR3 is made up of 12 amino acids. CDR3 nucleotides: TGCAGCGCTACTAGCGGGCGGAATGAGCAGTTCTTC. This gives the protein CSATSGRNEQFF.

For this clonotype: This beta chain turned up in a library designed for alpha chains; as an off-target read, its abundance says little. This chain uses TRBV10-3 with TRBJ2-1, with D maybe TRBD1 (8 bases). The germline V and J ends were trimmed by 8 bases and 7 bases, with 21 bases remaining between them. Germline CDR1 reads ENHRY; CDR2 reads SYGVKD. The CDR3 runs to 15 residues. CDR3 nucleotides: TGTGCCATCGCAGGGGGCGGGGGCGCGGAAAATGAGCAGTTCTTC. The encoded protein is CAIAGGGGAENEQFF.

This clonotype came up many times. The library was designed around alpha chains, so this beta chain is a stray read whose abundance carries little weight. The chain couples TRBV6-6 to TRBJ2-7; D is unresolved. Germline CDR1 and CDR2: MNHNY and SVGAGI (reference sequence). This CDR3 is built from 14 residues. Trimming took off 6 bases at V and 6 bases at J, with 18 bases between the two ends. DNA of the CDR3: TGTGCCAGCAGCCAAATTGACCCAAAGCCCGAGCAGTACGTC. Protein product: CASSQIDPKPEQYV.

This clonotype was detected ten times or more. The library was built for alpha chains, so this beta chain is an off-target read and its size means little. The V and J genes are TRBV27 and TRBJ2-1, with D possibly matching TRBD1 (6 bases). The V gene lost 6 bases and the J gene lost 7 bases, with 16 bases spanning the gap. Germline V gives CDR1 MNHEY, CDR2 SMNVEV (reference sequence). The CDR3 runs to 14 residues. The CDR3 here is CASRPRQDGNEQFF. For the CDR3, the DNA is TGTGCCAGCAGACCAAGACAGGATGGGAATGAGCAGTTCTTC.

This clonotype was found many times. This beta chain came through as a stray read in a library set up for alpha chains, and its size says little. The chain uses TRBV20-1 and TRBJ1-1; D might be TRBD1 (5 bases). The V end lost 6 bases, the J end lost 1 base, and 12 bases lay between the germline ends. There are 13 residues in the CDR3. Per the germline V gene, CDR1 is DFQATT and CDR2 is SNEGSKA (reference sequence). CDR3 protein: CSATTVKNTEAFF. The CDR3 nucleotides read TGCAGTGCAACGACAGTAAAGAACACTGAAGCTTTCTTT.

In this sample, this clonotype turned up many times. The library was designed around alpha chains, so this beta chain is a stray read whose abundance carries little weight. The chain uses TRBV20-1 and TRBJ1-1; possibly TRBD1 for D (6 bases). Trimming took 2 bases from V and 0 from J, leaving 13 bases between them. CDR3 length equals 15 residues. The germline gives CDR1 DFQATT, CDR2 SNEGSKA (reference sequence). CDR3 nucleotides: TGCAGTGCTAGAAGAACCGACAGGCTGAACACTGAAGCTTTCTTT. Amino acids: CSARRTDRLNTEAFF.

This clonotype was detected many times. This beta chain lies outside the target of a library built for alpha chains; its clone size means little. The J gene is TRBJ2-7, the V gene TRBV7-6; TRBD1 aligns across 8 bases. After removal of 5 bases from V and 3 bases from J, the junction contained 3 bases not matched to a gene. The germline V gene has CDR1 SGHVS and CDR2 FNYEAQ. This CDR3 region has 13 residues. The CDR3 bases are TGTGCCAGCAGCAGGGGACAGGACTACGAGCAGTACGTC. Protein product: CASSRGQDYEQYV.

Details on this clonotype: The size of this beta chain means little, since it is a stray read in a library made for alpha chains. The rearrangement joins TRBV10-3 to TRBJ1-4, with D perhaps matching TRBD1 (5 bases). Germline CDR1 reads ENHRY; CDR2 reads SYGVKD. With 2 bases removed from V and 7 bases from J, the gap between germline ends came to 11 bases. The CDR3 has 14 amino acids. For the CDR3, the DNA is TGTGCCATCAGTGAGGGGGGAGTAGGTGAAAAACTGTTTTTT. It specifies CAISEGGVGEKLFF.

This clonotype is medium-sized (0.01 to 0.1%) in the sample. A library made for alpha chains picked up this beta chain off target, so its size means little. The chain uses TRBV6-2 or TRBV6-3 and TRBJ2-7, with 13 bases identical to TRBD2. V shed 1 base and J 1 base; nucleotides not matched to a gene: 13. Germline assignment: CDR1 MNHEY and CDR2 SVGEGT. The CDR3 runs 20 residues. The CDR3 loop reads CASSYYGLAGVWAGSYEQYV. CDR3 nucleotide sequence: TGTGCCAGCAGTTACTACGGACTAGCGGGAGTATGGGCCGGATCCTACGAGCAGTACGTC.

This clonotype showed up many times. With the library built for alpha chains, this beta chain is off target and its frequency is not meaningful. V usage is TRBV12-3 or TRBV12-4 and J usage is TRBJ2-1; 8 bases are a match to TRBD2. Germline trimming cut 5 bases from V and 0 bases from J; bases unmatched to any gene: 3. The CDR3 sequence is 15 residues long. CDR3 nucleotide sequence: TGTGCCAGCAGTCCAGCGGGAGTCTCCTACAATGAGCAGTTCTTC. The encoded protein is CASSPAGVSYNEQFF.

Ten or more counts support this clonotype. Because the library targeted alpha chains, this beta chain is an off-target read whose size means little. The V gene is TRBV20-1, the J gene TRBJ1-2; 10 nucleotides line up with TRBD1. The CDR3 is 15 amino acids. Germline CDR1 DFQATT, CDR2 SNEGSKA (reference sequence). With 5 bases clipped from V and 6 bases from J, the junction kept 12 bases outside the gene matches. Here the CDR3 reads CSASQPGQGMDGYTF. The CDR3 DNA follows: TGCAGTGCTTCTCAACCGGGACAGGGGATGGATGGCTACACCTTC.

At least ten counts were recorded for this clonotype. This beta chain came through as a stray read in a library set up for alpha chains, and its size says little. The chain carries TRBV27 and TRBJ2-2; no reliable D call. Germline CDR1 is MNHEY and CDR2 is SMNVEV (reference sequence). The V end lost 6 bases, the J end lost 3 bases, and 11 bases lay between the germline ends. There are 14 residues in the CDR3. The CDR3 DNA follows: TGTGCCAGCAGCCACGACTTTTACACCGGGGAGCTGTTTTTT. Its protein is CASSHDFYTGELFF.

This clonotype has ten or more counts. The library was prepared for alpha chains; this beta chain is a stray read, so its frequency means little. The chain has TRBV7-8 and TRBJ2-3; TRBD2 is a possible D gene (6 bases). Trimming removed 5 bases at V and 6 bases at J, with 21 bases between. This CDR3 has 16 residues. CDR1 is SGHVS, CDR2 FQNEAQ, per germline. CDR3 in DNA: TGTGCCAGCAGCCGGGACTCCAAGTCTATCTTGGATACGCAGTATTTT. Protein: CASSRDSKSILDTQYF.

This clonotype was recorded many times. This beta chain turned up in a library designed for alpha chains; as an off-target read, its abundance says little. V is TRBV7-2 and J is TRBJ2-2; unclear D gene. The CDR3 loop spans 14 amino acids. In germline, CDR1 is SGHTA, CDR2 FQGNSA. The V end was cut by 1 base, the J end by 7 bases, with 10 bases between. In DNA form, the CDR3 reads TGTGCCAGCAGCTTAGGGGCCAATGACGGGGAGCTGTTTTTT. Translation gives CASSLGANDGELFF.